The clone carrying this T cell receptor (beta chain) was seen a handful of times. These data come from a study of CD8 T cells in ankylosing spondylitis. Making use of molecular barcodes, quantitative 5'-RACE generated TCR beta libraries. TCRdb analysed the 5' RACE reads with MiXCR anew, one entry per CDR3 protein. The repertoire has some 240,000 distinct CDR3 sequences, more than 15% of them found once; the top ten carry around 30%. Germline trimming cut 5 bases from V and 13 bases from J; bases unmatched to any gene: 12. Germline-derived CDR1 and CDR2 are MNHEY and SVGEGT. This CDR3 spans 14 amino acids.

This chain links TRBV6-2 or TRBV6-3 with TRBJ1-2, with 11 bases lining up with TRBD1. The origin of this receptor is a male donor with ankylosing spondylitis or in good health (not recorded which). Sequencing input: blood, either unsorted or a sorted T cell fraction (not recorded which). The DNA of the CDR3 is TGTGCCAGCAGTACTACCGGGACAGGGGGTTTTCGCACCTTC. Translating gives CASSTTGTGGFRTF.